The source of this T cell receptor beta chain is a study of T cell repertoires in cytomegalovirus infection. Study details: Public TCR beta signatures marked donors with CMV infection and the matching HLA. The study's findings and limits: CMV-specific TCR beta clonotypes restricted by HLA-C were the ones dominating the ex vivo response. People with CMV and the relevant HLA were identified by cumulative public TCR beta family frequency.

TCRdb reanalysed the reads using MiXCR and keeps one entry per CDR3 protein. The sample lists about 180,000 distinct CDR3 sequences, about 15% seen once, with 25% to 30% in the top ten. Trimming took 3 bases from V and 2 from J, leaving 8 bases between them. CDR3 size: 12 residues. Germline values: CDR1 SQVTM, CDR2 ANQGSEA. Notes on this clonotype: The antigen remains undetermined.

Sample: PBMCs. This sequence joins TRBV29-1 and TRBJ2-7; possible D gene TRBD1, 5 bases. The origin of this receptor is a human donor in good health (CMV status not recorded). Some clones in this sample may be carry-over from other donors' samples. CDR3 sequence: CSVEAGTYEQYF. The CDR3 DNA sequence: TGCAGCGTTGAGGCAGGGACCTACGAGCAGTACTTC.